This TCR beta chain was captured in a study of preoperative IRX-2 immunotherapy in early breast cancer. Treatment meaning: preoperative locoregional IRX-2 cytokine immunotherapy. Preoperative locoregional IRX-2 cytokine immunotherapy was tested in the phase Ib source study. Profiling relied on immunoSEQ multiplex PCR, and the TCRdb table lists in-frame clones only, not all of them. The sample has roughly 11,000 clones, roughly 80% seen once. The sample holds a few counts of this clone. This receptor was obtained from a human donor with breast cancer. The sequences come from lymph node tissue, collected before IRX-2 immunotherapy.

In DNA, the CDR3 is TGCGCCAGCAGCTTGGCGAGGGGTGGCACAGATACGCAGTATTTT. Its protein is CASSLARGGTDTQYF. The chain links TRBV5-1 to TRBJ2-3; D is possibly TRBD1 or TRBD2 (5 bases each). Per germline, CDR1 SGHRS and CDR2 YFSETQ. V was shortened by 0 bases and J by 1 base, with 9 bases between the two germline ends. This CDR3 contains 15 residues.